One and the same sample provided the 25 T cell receptor beta chains below, sequenced in a study of blood T cell repertoires in COVID-19 (dated by TCRdb to 2018 to 2020). The library relied on the immunoSEQ multiplex PCR assay. This immuneACCESS table, as held by TCRdb, lists in-frame sequences with V and J called but not all clones. Of the missing ones, under half trace to an unresolved V gene in checked studies; the others have no known cause. The sample includes some 180,000 clones, with nearly 90% observed a single time. The ten largest account for 0.55% to 0.8% of the sample. Sequencing was performed on peripheral blood. The receptor set was obtained from a man aged 45-60 years with acute or convalescent COVID-19.

The gene calls are TRBV5-1 and TRBJ2-2; a weak D match, TRBD1 (5 bases). Deletions cut 0 bases from V and 1 base from J, with 10 bases between. This CDR3 spans 16 amino acids. Germline V gives CDR1 SGHRS, CDR2 YFSETQ. CDR3 in amino acids: CASSLEPGLNTGELFF. The CDR3 nucleotides are TGCGCCAGCAGCTTGGAGCCAGGGCTGAACACCGGGGAGCTGTTTTTT.

This clone was observed a handful of times. The chain couples TRBV29-1 to TRBJ2-2, with D perhaps TRBD1 (6 bases). Trimming pared 8 bases from V and 5 bases from J, leaving 12 bases between. Per the germline V gene, CDR1 is SQVTM and CDR2 is ANQGSEA. The CDR3 runs 12 residues. CDR3 in DNA: TGCAGCATCTTACAGGGAACCGGGGAGCTGTTTTTT. Protein: CSILQGTGELFF.

The chain joins TRBV14 to TRBJ2-5, with D perhaps matching TRBD1 (5 bases). Between the trimmed V and J ends, which lost 0 bases and 8 bases, there was a span of 10 bases. The CDR3 is made up of 13 amino acids. Germline CDR1 is SGHDN and CDR2 is FVKESK. CDR3 protein: CASSQDMTATQYF. The CDR3 DNA is TGTGCCAGCAGCCAAGATATGACAGCCACCCAGTACTTC.

V is TRBV2 and J is TRBJ1-3, with 8 bases aligning to TRBD1. CDR1 is SNHLY and CDR2 is FYNNEI in the germline V gene. The ends lost 4 bases at V and 3 bases at J; junction bases unmatched: 5. The CDR3 contains 15 residues. CDR3 region: CASSAQGAGGNTIYF. The CDR3 DNA reads as TGTGCCAGCAGTGCGCAGGGGGCAGGTGGAAACACCATATATTTT. The full variable domain, with the rest looked up from reference TRBV2 and TRBJ1-3, is EPEVTQTPSHQVTQMGQEVILRCVPISNHLYFYWYRQILGQKVEFLVSFYNNEISEKSEIFDDQFSVERPDGSNFTLKIRSTKLEDSAMYFCASSAQGAGGNTIYFGEGSWLTVV.

The chain uses TRBV6-5 and TRBJ1-6; D remains ambiguous. In germline, CDR1 is MNHEY, CDR2 SVGAGI. With 7 bases removed from V and 9 bases from J, the gap between germline ends came to 13 bases. This CDR3 region has 13 residues. The CDR3, as DNA: TGTGCCAGCACCTGGAGCGGTAGTTCACCCCTCCACTTT. Its protein product is CASTWSGSSPLHF.

This chain joins TRBV18 and TRBJ2-1; 11 positions match TRBD2. CDR1 and CDR2 (germline): KGHSH, LQKENI. The CDR3 extends over 19 amino acids. With 4 bases clipped from V and 0 bases from J, the junction kept 11 bases outside the gene matches. CDR3 in amino acids: CASSLRLAGRFSSYNEQFF. The DNA for the CDR3 is TGTGCCAGCTCACTGCGACTAGCGGGAAGGTTCAGCTCCTACAATGAGCAGTTCTTC.

The chain is built from TRBV28 and TRBJ2-2; D remains unclear. From germline, CDR1 is MDHEN and CDR2 SYDVKM. The V end was cut by 8 bases, the J end by 5 bases, with 9 bases between. This CDR3 region has 12 residues. CDR3 residues: CASERETGELFF. The CDR3 DNA reads TGTGCCAGCGAAAGAGAGACCGGGGAGCTGTTTTTT.

This chain joins TRBV7-3 and TRBJ1-6; the D is unclear. The V gene lost 0 bases and the J gene lost 7 bases, with 13 bases spanning the gap. The V gene's germline CDR1 is SGHTA and CDR2 FQGTGA. The CDR3 covers 16 residues. Here the CDR3 DNA reads TGTGCCAGCAGCTTAACTGGCCCGGGGAACAATTCACCCCTCCACTTT. Translation: CASSLTGPGNNSPLHF.

V usage is TRBV7-8 and J usage is TRBJ2-7, with D unresolved. Between the trimmed V and J ends, which lost 5 bases and 5 bases, there was a span of 13 bases. This CDR3 has 13 residues. The germline V gene has CDR1 SGHVS and CDR2 FQNEAQ. CDR3 sequence reads: CASSRGPIHEQYV. CDR3 DNA: TGTGCCAGCAGCCGCGGTCCAATACACGAGCAGTACGTC.

This sequence joins TRBV7-3 and TRBJ2-3; D not resolved. The CDR3 length is 14 residues. The V gene's germline CDR1 is SGHTA and CDR2 FQGTGA. The V end was cut by 2 bases, the J end by 5 bases, with 11 bases between. Here the CDR3 reads CASSLAGGVDTQYF. In nucleotides, the CDR3 is TGTGCCAGCAGCTTAGCTGGCGGAGTAGATACGCAGTATTTT.

The chain employs TRBV6-2 or TRBV6-3 and TRBJ2-3; TRBD1 agrees at 9 bases. The germline V gene encodes CDR1 MNHEY and CDR2 SVGEGT. The junction had 7 bases not matched to a gene; V was cut back by 6 bases and J by 3 bases. The CDR3 is made up of 15 amino acids. CDR3 DNA sequence: TGTGCCAGCAGATACCGGGACAGGGCTACAGATACGCAGTATTTT. Its protein is CASRYRDRATDTQYF.

The CDR3 region has the DNA TGCGCCAGCAACCCTGGCTGGCAGGCGAACACTGAAGCTTTCTTT. Its protein product is CASNPGWQANTEAFF. The V call is TRBV5-1, the J call TRBJ1-1; D call uncertain. This CDR3 is built from 15 residues. Per germline, CDR1 SGHRS and CDR2 YFSETQ. V lost 6 bases to trimming and J lost 1 base, with 16 bases between them.

The chain is built from TRBV9 and TRBJ1-6; D perhaps matches TRBD1 (6 bases). The CDR3 covers 15 residues. Trimming removed 1 base from V and 6 bases from J, with 11 bases in between. CDR1 is SGDLS and CDR2 is YYNGEE in the germline V gene. The CDR3 DNA follows: TGTGCCAGCAGCGTACGACAGGAGTTTAATTCACCCCTCCACTTT. This gives the protein CASSVRQEFNSPLHF.

The chain is built from TRBV6-5 and TRBJ2-1, with 10 bases that match TRBD2. The CDR3 runs to 15 residues. CDR1 is MNHEY, CDR2 SVGAGI, per germline. Trimming took 6 bases from V and 7 from J; bases not matched to a gene: 9. CDR3 DNA sequence: TGTGCCAGCAGGCCCGAGCGGGAGGGCCTTAATGAGCAGTTCTTC. Its protein is CASRPEREGLNEQFF.

The genes are TRBV5-1 and TRBJ1-4, with TRBD1 matching over 7 bases. The CDR3 contains 14 residues. V lost 4 bases to trimming and J lost 4 bases; unmatched junction nucleotides: 4. Germline V lookup: CDR1 SGHRS, CDR2 YFSETQ. The CDR3 region is CASSPGQYNEKLFF. The CDR3 DNA is TGCGCCAGCAGCCCGGGACAGTATAATGAAAAACTGTTTTTT.

This chain connects TRBV28 to TRBJ2-2; D remains ambiguous. The germline V and J ends were trimmed by 5 bases and 6 bases, with 10 bases remaining between them. This CDR3 has 13 amino acids. CDR1 MDHEN and CDR2 SYDVKM come from the germline V gene. The chain's CDR3 is CASSLPVPGELFF. CDR3 DNA: TGTGCCAGCAGTCTTCCGGTTCCCGGGGAGCTGTTTTTT.

Turning to this clone: Sequence at one end of the junction differs from germline and may be a read error. The rearrangement uses TRBV3-1 (or the pseudogene TRBV3-2) and TRBJ2-1, with D tentatively TRBD2 (5 bases). Germline values: CDR1 LGHDT, CDR2 YNNKEL (reference sequence). This CDR3 is built from 13 residues. The chain's CDR3 is CASSPTLGGPFVF. In DNA form, the CDR3 reads TGTGCCAGCAGCCCGACCCTCGGAGGTCCTTTTGTCTTC.

V gene TRBV5-1 combines with J gene TRBJ2-2, with D perhaps matching TRBD2 (5 bases). The germline gives CDR1 SGHRS, CDR2 YFSETQ. The CDR3 covers 16 residues. Trimming stripped 5 bases from V and 4 bases from J, with 18 bases between. CDR3 in amino acids: CASRGSSRGGTGELFF. In DNA form, the CDR3 reads TGCGCCAGCAGGGGGTCTTCCCGGGGTGGCACCGGGGAGCTGTTTTTT.

The chain carries TRBV10-3 and TRBJ2-4, with 10 bases lining up with TRBD2. Trimming at V came to 4 bases and at J to 9 bases, leaving 9 bases not matched to a gene. CDR3 length: 15 amino acids. The germline gives CDR1 ENHRY, CDR2 SYGVKD. The CDR3 DNA sequence: TGTGCCATCAGTGTAAATCTAGCGGGAGAGGTCATTCAGTACTTC. It translates to CAISVNLAGEVIQYF.

The chain has TRBV2 and TRBJ1-5; tentative D call: TRBD1 (5 bases). V lost 4 bases and J lost 4, with 14 bases in between. CDR1 and CDR2 from the germline V gene are SNHLY and FYNNEI. The CDR3 sequence is 15 residues long. The CDR3 reads CASSGPGLANQPQHF. The CDR3 nucleotides are TGTGCCAGCAGTGGTCCAGGGTTGGCAAATCAGCCCCAGCATTTT.

This clone was seen only once. The rearrangement uses TRBV19 and TRBJ2-1; maybe TRBD2 (6 bases). The germline gives CDR1 LNHDA, CDR2 SQIVND (reference sequence). This CDR3 contains 13 residues. The ends were cut back, 2 bases at V and 6 bases at J, with 8 bases in the middle. The CDR3 loop reads CASSIQGGNEQFF. DNA of the CDR3: TGTGCCAGTAGTATACAGGGAGGCAATGAGCAGTTCTTC.

V is TRBV27 and J is TRBJ2-7; the match to TRBD2 covers 8 bases. From germline, CDR1 is MNHEY and CDR2 SMNVEV (reference sequence). V was pared by 6 bases and J by 2 bases, with 9 bases of the junction left unmatched. This CDR3 is built from 15 residues. The CDR3 DNA is TGTGCCAGCAGCCCGAACGGGAGGGCCCCCTACGAGCAGTACTTC. Translated, it gives CASSPNGRAPYEQYF.

The V gene is TRBV18, the J gene TRBJ1-5, with a possible D match to TRBD1 (5 bases). Between the trimmed V and J ends, which lost 1 base and 8 bases, there was a span of 9 bases. The CDR3 totals 13 residues. The germline V gene has CDR1 KGHSH and CDR2 LQKENI. The CDR3 loop is CASSPLQDEPQHF. The CDR3 DNA reads TGTGCCAGCTCACCACTACAGGACGAGCCCCAGCATTTT.

The V gene is TRBV7-9, the J gene TRBJ1-3; a weak D match, TRBD1 (5 bases). The ends were cut back, 1 base at V and 0 bases at J, with 13 bases in the middle. The CDR3 spans 17 residues. Germline CDR1 reads SEHNR; CDR2 reads FQNEAQ (reference sequence). DNA for the CDR3: TGTGCCAGCAGCTTAGGGGTAACAGGCAACTCTGGAAACACCATATATTTT. This translates into CASSLGVTGNSGNTIYF.

The CDR3 loop reads CASSQDGRDRGQETQYF. In DNA, the CDR3 is TGTGCCAGCAGCCAAGATGGGAGGGACAGGGGGCAAGAGACCCAGTACTTC. The chain recombines TRBV3-1 (or the pseudogene TRBV3-2) with TRBJ2-5; TRBD1 matches at 11 bases. The CDR3 runs to 17 residues. V was clipped by 0 bases and J by 2 bases; unmatched bases: 5. Germline V gene data show CDR1 as LGHDT and CDR2 as YNNKEL (reference sequence).